This TCR beta chain stems from a study of blood T cell repertoires in COVID-19. Background on the study: Sites in the United States, Italy and Spain provided acute and convalescent COVID-19 samples. From T cells, B-cell-depleted T cells, or PBMCs came the material, which was cDNA or gDNA.

This clone has a handful of counts. A junction end diverges from the germline sequence, so it may reflect a read error. Only in-frame clones appear in the TCRdb table, and some are missing; sequencing was by immunoSEQ multiplex PCR. Here the sample spans approximately 250,000 clones, roughly 84% being singletons. The germline CDR1 and CDR2 sequences are MDHEN and SYDVKM. The CDR3 covers 12 residues. Sequencing used peripheral blood. This clonotype was sampled from a woman aged 40 to 50 who had recovered from COVID-19. The chain is built from TRBV28 and TRBJ1-5; D remains unclear. In DNA, the CDR3 is TGTGCCTGCGGCTATAGCTATCAGCCCCAGCATTTT. Translation: CACGYSYQPQHF.